The 20 T cell receptor beta chains below were found in one sample sequenced in a study of blood T cell repertoires in COVID-19. This table comes from immunoSEQ multiplex PCR, and its TCRdb copy is limited to in-frame clones, with some not included. The sample consists of hundreds of thousands of clones, more than 85% of them appearing once. Sequencing was done on a sample of PBMCs or T cells enriched from blood (not recorded which). These receptors all stem from a woman aged 25 to 39 who had recovered from COVID-19.

This sequence joins TRBV19 and TRBJ2-1; the D is unclear. The germline V gene encodes CDR1 LNHDA and CDR2 SQIVND (reference sequence). V gave up 3 bases and J gave up 8 bases, with 11 bases separating them. The length of the CDR3 is 13 residues. The CDR3 is CASSMGYGYEQFF. In DNA, the CDR3 is TGTGCCAGTAGTATGGGCTATGGGTATGAGCAGTTCTTC.

The chain couples TRBV28 to TRBJ1-6; D may be TRBD1 (6 bases). Germline CDR1 and CDR2: MDHEN and SYDVKM. This CDR3 spans 14 amino acids. Trimming cost V 5 bases and J 9 bases, with 14 bases left between them. The CDR3 nucleotides are TGTGCCAGCAGTCCACAGGGCGTCGGTTCACCCCTCCACTTT. Translation gives CASSPQGVGSPLHF. Complete variable domain (other parts from reference TRBV28 and TRBJ1-6): DVKVTQSSRYLVKRTGEKVFLECVQDMDHENMFWYRQDPGLGLRLIYFSYDVKMKEKGDIPEGYSVSREKKERFSLILESASTNQTSMYLCASSPQGVGSPLHFGNGTRLTVT.

This sequence joins TRBV29-1 and TRBJ1-1; D remains ambiguous. The CDR3 contains 14 residues. V was trimmed by 0 bases and J by 5 bases, leaving 13 bases between them. Germline CDR1 and CDR2: SQVTM and ANQGSEA. The CDR3: CSVEDPPRITEAFF. The CDR3 region has the DNA TGCAGCGTTGAAGATCCGCCGCGCATAACTGAAGCTTTCTTT. Variable domain in full (rest from reference TRBV29-1 and TRBJ1-1): SAVISQKPSRDICQRGTSLTIQCQVDSQVTMMFWYRQQPGQSLTLIATANQGSEATYESGFVIDKFPISRPNLTFSTLTVSNMSPEDSSIYLCSVEDPPRITEAFFGQGTRLTVV.

The chain is built from TRBV7-5 and TRBJ2-7; no check of the table's D call, TRBD1, against the DNA was made. TRBV7-5 corresponds to a pseudogene. The CDR3 is 18 residues long. CDR3 in amino acids: CARSRPRGRDTFLREQYF. The CDR3 nucleotides are TGTGCCAGAAGCCGCCCGCGTGGCAGGGACACTTTTCTACGAGAGCAGTACTTC.

The chain combines TRBV30 with TRBJ1-6; no definite D call. This CDR3 contains 13 residues. V was cut by 4 bases and J by 7 bases, with 11 bases left in between. Per the germline V gene, CDR1 is GTSNPN and CDR2 is SVGIG (reference sequence). CDR3: CAWTGGSNSPLHF. Written as DNA, the CDR3 is TGTGCCTGGACGGGTGGGTCGAATTCACCCCTCCACTTT.

This chain uses TRBV28 with TRBJ2-5; D ambiguous. The germline V gene has CDR1 MDHEN and CDR2 SYDVKM. The CDR3 extends over 13 amino acids. V lost 6 bases and J 0 bases, leaving 8 bases between the germline ends. This CDR3 reads CASRGRYQETQYF. The CDR3 DNA reads TGTGCCAGCAGGGGCAGGTACCAAGAGACCCAGTACTTC.

In its sample, this clone was seen once. V usage is TRBV6-1 and J usage is TRBJ1-1, with 8 bases matching TRBD1. The CDR3 extends over 16 amino acids. V lost 3 bases and J lost 3; bases outside the gene matches: 9. CDR1 and CDR2 (germline): MNHNS, SASEGT. The CDR3 protein is CASSENRGMLYTEAFF. The CDR3 DNA is TGTGCCAGCAGTGAGAACAGGGGGATGTTGTACACTGAAGCTTTCTTT.

The rearrangement joins TRBV4-2 to TRBJ2-3; no clear D gene. Germline lookup yields CDR1 LGHNA and CDR2 YNFKEQ. V was cut by 1 base and J by 0 bases, with 8 bases left in between. The CDR3 sequence is 15 residues long. CDR3 DNA: TGTGCCAGCAGCCAAGTCGAAGCTAGCACAGATACGCAGTATTTT. Encoded protein: CASSQVEASTDTQYF.

This clone was detected once. The CDR3 sequence is CASSNLGTDADTQYF. The CDR3 DNA follows: TGTGCCAGCAGCAATCTCGGGACAGACGCAGATACGCAGTATTTT. This chain links TRBV28 with TRBJ2-3; 7 bases fit TRBD1. With 6 bases clipped from V and 4 bases from J, the junction kept 10 bases outside the gene matches. The CDR3 is 15 amino acids. In germline, CDR1 is MDHEN, CDR2 SYDVKM.

V and J are TRBV7-6 and TRBJ2-7, with D tentatively TRBD1 (6 bases). The V gene's germline CDR1 is SGHVS and CDR2 FNYEAQ. This CDR3 spans 14 amino acids. Trimming cost V 5 bases and J 2 bases, with 13 bases left between them. CDR3 amino acids: CASSPRQDAYEQYF. The CDR3 coding sequence is TGTGCCAGCAGCCCCCGACAGGATGCCTACGAGCAGTACTTC.

J is TRBJ2-4 and V is TRBV19; 9 nucleotides agree with TRBD1. The CDR3 runs to 17 residues. V lost 6 bases, J lost 4 bases, and 13 bases stayed unmatched. The V gene's germline CDR1 is LNHDA and CDR2 SQIVND (reference sequence). The CDR3 DNA sequence: TGTGCCAGTAGCAAACAAACAGGGGGCGTAAGTAAAAACATTCAGTACTTC. Protein: CASSKQTGGVSKNIQYF.

The chain employs TRBV29-1 and TRBJ1-1; maybe TRBD1 (6 bases). The CDR3 is made up of 13 amino acids. V was clipped by 1 base and J by 5 bases, with 11 bases between them. Germline CDR1 SQVTM, CDR2 ANQGSEA. The DNA of the CDR3 is TGCAGCGTTGAAGGAGGGGGATTTACTGAAGCTTTCTTT. The encoded protein is CSVEGGGFTEAFF.

The chain has TRBV5-1 and TRBJ1-6; D unresolved. The CDR3 has 16 residues. V lost 0 bases and J lost 7, with 14 bases in between. Germline CDR1 SGHRS, CDR2 YFSETQ. The CDR3 nucleotides are TGCGCCAGCAGCTTGGAGTTGATACGCGGCAATTCACCCCTCCACTTT. The encoded protein is CASSLELIRGNSPLHF.

The CDR3 loop is CASIYGAAGELFF. The CDR3 nucleotides are TGTGCCAGCATATATGGGGCTGCCGGGGAGCTGTTTTTT. This sequence joins TRBV12-3 or TRBV12-4 and TRBJ2-2, with D perhaps matching TRBD1 (5 bases). The ends were cut back, 7 bases at V and 6 bases at J, with 12 bases in the middle. CDR3 size: 13 residues.

This clone was seen just once. The chain uses TRBV13 and TRBJ2-5; weak D call: TRBD2 (6 bases). Trimming took 8 bases from V and 5 from J, leaving 18 bases between them. This CDR3 spans 14 amino acids. The germline gives CDR1 PRHDT, CDR2 FYEKMQ (reference sequence). The CDR3: CASRGGGARETQYF. The DNA of the CDR3 is TGTGCCAGCCGTGGGGGAGGTGCGCGGGAGACCCAGTACTTC.

V and J are TRBV4-1 and TRBJ2-7; D is unclear. Trimming took 1 base from V and 3 from J, leaving 13 bases between them. The CDR3 is 15 residues long. CDR1 is MGHRA, CDR2 YSYEKL, per germline. This CDR3 reads CASSQVQASYYEQYF. The CDR3 bases are TGCGCCAGCAGCCAAGTTCAGGCCAGTTACTACGAGCAGTACTTC.

This chain uses TRBV7-9 with TRBJ2-1, with D perhaps matching TRBD2 (5 bases). V was clipped by 5 bases and J by 2 bases, with 13 bases between them. The CDR3 has 15 amino acids. Germline-derived CDR1 and CDR2 are SEHNR and FQNEAQ (reference sequence). This chain's CDR3 is CASSPSGGPYNEQFF. In DNA, the CDR3 is TGTGCCAGCAGCCCGAGCGGAGGCCCCTACAATGAGCAGTTCTTC.

J is TRBJ2-7 and V is TRBV5-4, with D tentatively TRBD1 (5 bases). CDR1 and CDR2 (germline): SGHNT, YYREEE (reference sequence). This CDR3 region has 14 residues. Trimming shortened V by 0 bases and J by 4 bases, and 11 bases separated the two germline ends. The CDR3: CASSLDRTSYEQYF. The CDR3 DNA reads as TGTGCCAGCAGCTTGGACCGGACATCGTACGAGCAGTACTTC.

The chain uses TRBV5-4 and TRBJ2-3, with 7 positions matching TRBD2. J lost 5 bases, V lost 4 bases, and 10 bases had no gene match. Germline CDR1 SGHNT, CDR2 YYREEE (reference sequence). The CDR3 is 15 residues long. CDR3 coding DNA: TGTGCCAGCAGCCCCAGCGGGGTGGAAGGAGATACGCAGTATTTT. This sequence encodes CASSPSGVEGDTQYF. Filled out from reference TRBV5-4 and TRBJ2-3, the complete variable domain reads ETGVTQSPTHLIKTRGQQVTLRCSSQSGHNTVSWYQQALGQGPQFIFQYYREEENGRGNFPPRFSGLQFPNYSSELNVNALELDDSALYLCASSPSGVEGDTQYFGPGTRLTVL.

The V gene is TRBV5-1, the J gene TRBJ2-1; 12 positions agree with TRBD1. After removal of 4 bases from V and 1 base from J, the junction contained 3 bases not matched to a gene. The CDR3 has 16 amino acids. Germline lookup yields CDR1 SGHRS and CDR2 YFSETQ. In DNA, the CDR3 is TGCGCCAGCAGCCTGGGACAGGGGGCTTCCTACAATGAGCAGTTCTTC. Residues: CASSLGQGASYNEQFF.